One and the same sample provided the 21 T cell receptor beta chains below, sequenced in a study of cytomegalovirus exposure and HLA in healthy donors. 13 Jbeta primers and 60 Vbeta primers were used for the PCR. Sequencing was performed with immunoSEQ multiplex PCR; in TCRdb, only in-frame clones are kept and a portion is missing. The table shows tens of thousands of clones, with roughly 80% occurring only once. Sequenced material: PBMCs. The origin of the receptors is a man in his 60s in good health and CMV-seropositive.

This clone occurred a few times. The gene calls are TRBV29-1 and TRBJ2-1; TRBD1 matches 11 bases. Germline values: CDR1 SQVTM, CDR2 ANQGSEA. V shed 1 base, J shed 7 bases, and the junction held 12 bases outside the gene matches. CDR3 size: 17 residues. The DNA for the CDR3 is TGCAGCGTTGAAGTCTCTGTCTGGGGACAGGGGGAGAATGAGCAGTTCTTC. Amino acids: CSVEVSVWGQGENEQFF.

The V and J genes are TRBV27 and TRBJ1-5; 7 nucleotides line up with TRBD1. The germline CDR1 and CDR2 sequences are MNHEY and SMNVEV (reference sequence). CDR3 length equals 14 residues. After removal of 3 bases from V and 4 bases from J, the junction contained 3 bases not matched to a gene. The CDR3 spells CASSLTGTNQPQHF. CDR3 nucleotide sequence: TGTGCCAGCAGTTTGACAGGGACTAATCAGCCCCAGCATTTT.

CDR3 region: CASSASGTGGSSNQPQHF. CDR3 DNA: TGTGCCAGCAGTGCTTCCGGGACGGGGGGGAGTAGCAATCAGCCCCAGCATTTT. V usage is TRBV27 and J usage is TRBJ1-5; tentatively, D is TRBD1 (5 bases). The CDR3 totals 18 residues. Germline CDR1 MNHEY, CDR2 SMNVEV (reference sequence). V shed 5 bases and J shed 0 bases, with 20 bases lying between them.

This chain links TRBV29-1 with TRBJ1-4; D call uncertain. There are 13 residues in the CDR3. Germline V gene data show CDR1 as SQVTM and CDR2 as ANQGSEA. V was cut by 3 bases and J by 8 bases, with 13 bases left in between. The CDR3 loop is CSVERNAGEKLFF. The CDR3 region has the DNA TGCAGCGTTGAGAGGAATGCTGGCGAAAAACTGTTTTTT.

Only a few counts were recorded for this clone. The rearrangement links TRBV10-3 to TRBJ2-5, with 7 nucleotides matching TRBD1. V lost 5 bases to trimming and J lost 5 bases; unmatched junction nucleotides: 8. CDR1 ENHRY and CDR2 SYGVKD come from the germline V gene. The CDR3 extends over 14 amino acids. The CDR3 coding sequence is TGTGCCATCAGTTGGGACAGTAGCATGGAGACCCAGTACTTC. Its translation is CAISWDSSMETQYF.

CDR3 nucleotides: TGTGCCAGCAGTTTCCTAGAACAGGTCGATGGAGAGACCCAGTACTTC. It translates to CASSFLEQVDGETQYF. The chain joins TRBV6-6 to TRBJ2-5; TRBD1 might be the D (5 bases). The CDR3 consists of 16 residues. The ends were cut back, 4 bases at V and 4 bases at J, with 19 bases in the middle. Germline lookup yields CDR1 MNHNY and CDR2 SVGAGI (reference sequence).

The chain joins TRBV15 to TRBJ1-4; TRBD1 aligns across 7 bases. Losses at the gene ends were 6 bases for V and 3 bases for J; bases not matched to a gene: 7. The CDR3 totals 15 residues. In germline, CDR1 is LNHNV, CDR2 YYDKDF (reference sequence). In nucleotides, the CDR3 is TGTGCCACCAGTCGGGACAGTGTGGCTAATGAAAAACTGTTTTTT. It specifies CATSRDSVANEKLFF.

This rearrangement joins TRBV5-1 to TRBJ2-3; D is possibly TRBD2 (5 bases). Trimming left V 2 bases short and J 2 bases short, with 15 bases between. The CDR3 length is 16 residues. The V gene's germline CDR1 is SGHRS and CDR2 YFSETQ. For the CDR3, the DNA is TGCGCCAGCAGCTTTGGACTTATACTTTCCACAGATACGCAGTATTTT. It specifies CASSFGLILSTDTQYF.

As concerns this clone: The sample carries other DNA sequences with the same CDR3. The CDR3 region is CASSAPGSQTEAFF. DNA of the CDR3: TGTGCCAGCAGCGCTCCCGGGAGTCAGACTGAAGCTTTCTTT. The chain couples TRBV5-4 to TRBJ1-1; unclear D gene. The ends were cut back, 4 bases at V and 5 bases at J, with 15 bases in the middle. CDR3 length equals 14 residues. In germline, CDR1 is SGHNT, CDR2 YYREEE (reference sequence).

The chain couples TRBV7-9 to TRBJ1-3; TRBD1 is a possible D gene (6 bases). V was trimmed by 5 bases and J by 0 bases, leaving 20 bases between them. In germline, CDR1 is SEHNR, CDR2 FQNEAQ (reference sequence). CDR3 length equals 18 residues. DNA of the CDR3: TGTGCCAGCAGCGCCCACAGGGTTCAAAGCCCCTCTGGAAACACCATATATTTT. Translating gives CASSAHRVQSPSGNTIYF.

The chain carries TRBV19 and TRBJ1-5; a possible D gene is TRBD1 (6 bases). Germline CDR1 and CDR2: LNHDA and SQIVND (reference sequence). The CDR3 contains 12 residues. The V and J ends lost 6 bases and 6 bases respectively, with 9 bases between them. CDR3 sequence (DNA): TGTGCCAGTAGACAGGGTGGTCAGCCCCAGCATTTT. Translating it yields CASRQGGQPQHF.

V gene TRBV19 combines with J gene TRBJ2-7; 10 positions match TRBD1. Germline V gives CDR1 LNHDA, CDR2 SQIVND (reference sequence). The V segment lost 1 base and the J segment 4 bases; nucleotides outside the gene matches: 4. The CDR3 totals 15 residues. The CDR3 loop is CASSIGLGQGYEQYF. CDR3 bases: TGTGCCAGTAGTATAGGATTGGGACAGGGGTACGAGCAGTACTTC.

This clone was seen only a few times. This sequence joins TRBV10-2 and TRBJ2-3; TRBD2 is a possible D gene (5 bases). Germline V lookup: CDR1 WSHSY, CDR2 SAAADI. The CDR3 sequence is 15 residues long. V lost 3 bases to trimming and J lost 2 bases, with 12 bases between them. CDR3 DNA: TGCGCCAGCAGTGACCCAAGCGGATCCACAGATACGCAGTATTTT. Translated, it gives CASSDPSGSTDTQYF.

This chain uses TRBV10-3 with TRBJ1-1; D is perhaps TRBD1 (5 bases). Trimming pared 0 bases from V and 12 bases from J, leaving 11 bases between. This CDR3 spans 12 amino acids. Germline assignment: CDR1 ENHRY and CDR2 SYGVKD. In DNA, the CDR3 is TGTGCCATCAGTGAGTCTGGGGGGGTAACTTTCTTT. This gives the protein CAISESGGVTFF.

The chain is built from TRBV5-1 and TRBJ2-2; the D is unclear. CDR3 length equals 13 residues. The germline gives CDR1 SGHRS, CDR2 YFSETQ. V was clipped by 4 bases and J by 7 bases, with 11 bases between them. The CDR3 DNA reads as TGCGCCAGCAGCGTTCAGTCCGACGGGGAGCTGTTTTTT. This encodes CASSVQSDGELFF.

This clone has just a few counts. The chain employs TRBV5-4 and TRBJ2-7; 7 bases agree with TRBD1. J was trimmed by 4 bases and V by 4 bases; bases with no gene match: 11. Germline V gives CDR1 SGHNT, CDR2 YYREEE (reference sequence). This CDR3 region has 15 residues. The CDR3 sequence is CASSHAPGQRYEQYF. CDR3 coding DNA: TGTGCCAGCAGCCATGCACCGGGACAGAGGTACGAGCAGTACTTC. Looking up the rest from reference TRBV5-4 and TRBJ2-7 gives the full variable domain: ETGVTQSPTHLIKTRGQQVTLRCSSQSGHNTVSWYQQALGQGPQFIFQYYREEENGRGNFPPRFSGLQFPNYSSELNVNALELDDSALYLCASSHAPGQRYEQYFGPGTRLTVT.

The chain is built from TRBV6-5 and TRBJ1-1; 7 bases are shared with TRBD1. The CDR3 sequence is 15 residues long. Per germline, CDR1 MNHEY and CDR2 SVGAGI. J gave up 1 base and V 6 bases, and 8 bases lay outside the gene matches. In DNA form, the CDR3 reads TGTGCCAGCAGGAAAGACAGGGTCCCGAACACTGAAGCTTTCTTT. Its protein is CASRKDRVPNTEAFF.

V is TRBV7-9 and J is TRBJ1-2; no firm D call. The CDR3 has 14 residues. Trimming took off 1 base at V and 1 base at J, with 7 bases between the two ends. Germline V gives CDR1 SEHNR, CDR2 FQNEAQ (reference sequence). This CDR3 reads CASSLVDNNYGYTF. As DNA, the CDR3 is TGTGCCAGCAGCTTAGTCGACAATAACTATGGCTACACCTTC.

The chain couples TRBV29-1 to TRBJ2-7; 9 bases are shared with TRBD2. Germline lookup yields CDR1 SQVTM and CDR2 ANQGSEA. CDR3 size: 15 residues. Trimming took 4 bases from V and 0 from J; bases not matched to a gene: 7. CDR3 sequence: CSVAPGTSFSYEQYF. CDR3 coding DNA: TGCAGCGTTGCCCCCGGGACTAGCTTCTCCTACGAGCAGTACTTC.

This clone was counted only a few times. This chain joins TRBV11-3 and TRBJ2-7, with TRBD2 identical over 7 bases. The germline CDR1 and CDR2 sequences are SGHNT and YENEEA. The CDR3 has 15 amino acids. V dropped 5 bases and J dropped 8; count of bases not matched to a gene: 15. CDR3 sequence reads: CASSQDGEVGGQQYF. In nucleotides, the CDR3 is TGTGCCAGCAGCCAAGACGGGGAAGTGGGAGGGCAGCAGTACTTC.

This chain joins TRBV13 and TRBJ1-5, with D perhaps matching TRBD1 (6 bases). Per germline, CDR1 PRHDT and CDR2 FYEKMQ (reference sequence). V was shortened by 5 bases and J by 6 bases, with 14 bases between the two germline ends. This CDR3 has 14 amino acids. CDR3 DNA: TGTGCCAGCAGCACCGGGCCCAGGGGTCAGCCCCAGCATTTT. It codes for CASSTGPRGQPQHF.